The 19 T cell receptor beta chains presented below share a single source sample, sequenced in a study of T cells after yellow fever vaccination. TCRdb called the 5' RACE reads again in MiXCR, with one record for every CDR3 protein. The top ten hold about 20% of the sample, which has about 240,000 distinct CDR3 sequences, roughly 4% seen once. The sample consisted of PBMCs, taken 15 days after the yellow fever booster vaccination. All receptors derive from a man aged 18 to 30 who received the YFV17D yellow fever vaccine.

There are many counts of this clonotype. The chain employs TRBV6-2 or TRBV6-3 and TRBJ2-2; 7 nucleotides line up with TRBD1. The length of the CDR3 is 16 residues. Germline trimming cut 6 bases from V and 8 bases from J; bases unmatched to any gene: 15. From germline, CDR1 is MNHEY and CDR2 SVGEGT. The CDR3 sequence: CASRTGQTQRSGELFF. CDR3 sequence (DNA): TGTGCCAGCAGAACGGGACAGACCCAGCGGTCAGGGGAGCTGTTTTTT.

The chain uses TRBV7-3 and TRBJ2-1; possibly TRBD2 for D (7 bases). The CDR3 extends over 14 amino acids. CDR1 and CDR2 from the germline V gene are SGHTA and FQGTGA. With 5 bases removed from V and 7 bases from J, the gap between germline ends came to 15 bases. As DNA, the CDR3 is TGTGCCAGCAGCCTGTGGGGGGGCGGGAATGAGCAGTTCTTC. It specifies CASSLWGGGNEQFF.

This clonotype was counted ten times or more. The rearrangement links TRBV27 to TRBJ2-2; no clear D gene. Between the trimmed V and J ends, which lost 8 bases and 3 bases, there was a span of 4 bases. The CDR3 has 11 residues. The V gene's germline CDR1 is MNHEY and CDR2 SMNVEV (reference sequence). This CDR3 reads CASGDTGELFF. DNA for the CDR3: TGTGCCAGCGGGGACACCGGGGAGCTGTTTTTT.

This clonotype was recorded many times. The rearrangement links TRBV4-1 to TRBJ2-7; 8 bases map to TRBD2. The CDR3 is 15 residues long. Germline trimming cut 1 base from V and 2 bases from J; bases unmatched to any gene: 4. Germline V lookup: CDR1 MGHRA, CDR2 YSYEKL. Here the CDR3 reads CASSQGRGGAYEQYF. The CDR3 bases are TGCGCCAGCAGCCAAGGACGGGGGGGAGCCTACGAGCAGTACTTC.

This clonotype was detected many times. The rearrangement links TRBV7-2 to TRBJ2-7; 8 nucleotides align to TRBD1. Germline V CDR1 and CDR2: SGHTA, FQGNSA. The V segment lost 6 bases and the J segment 5 bases; nucleotides outside the gene matches: 15. The CDR3 totals 16 residues. DNA of the CDR3: TGTGCCAGCAGAAACCCGTACCGACAGGGGTCCCACGAGCAGTACTTC. Translation: CASRNPYRQGSHEQYF.

Many counts were recorded for this clonotype. V usage is TRBV5-1 and J usage is TRBJ1-2, with D hard to call. CDR1 is SGHRS and CDR2 is YFSETQ in the germline V gene. Trimming shortened V by 0 bases and J by 2 bases, and 8 bases separated the two germline ends. The CDR3 loop spans 14 amino acids. CDR3 sequence (DNA): TGCGCCAGCAGCTTGGAGACACCGAACTATGGCTACACCTTC. Translation gives CASSLETPNYGYTF.

The table lists this clonotype with many counts. J is TRBJ1-3 and V is TRBV30; 7 bases agree with TRBD1. Germline V gene sequence: CDR1 GTSNPN, CDR2 SVGIG (reference sequence). This CDR3 contains 15 residues. The trim removed 4 bases at V and 0 bases at J, leaving 6 bases unmatched. Here the CDR3 DNA reads TGTGCCTGGACCGGGACAGAGCCCTCTGGAAACACCATATATTTT. This encodes CAWTGTEPSGNTIYF.

This clonotype was seen more than once but under ten times. The V gene is TRBV2, the J gene TRBJ2-7; D is uncertain. Germline V gives CDR1 SNHLY, CDR2 FYNNEI. Between the trimmed V and J ends, which lost 0 bases and 7 bases, there was a span of 4 bases. There are 11 residues in the CDR3. CDR3 loop: CASSEAGEQYV. CDR3 DNA: TGTGCCAGCAGTGAAGCGGGGGAGCAGTACGTC.

At least ten counts were recorded for this clonotype. V and J are TRBV20-1 and TRBJ1-2; 9 bases align to TRBD1. After removal of 5 bases from V and 8 bases from J, the junction contained 6 bases not matched to a gene. Germline V gene data show CDR1 as DFQATT and CDR2 as SNEGSKA (reference sequence). The CDR3 is made up of 12 amino acids. The CDR3 DNA reads TGCAGTGCTGAACTAACAGGGGGCGGCTACACCTTC. Translating it yields CSAELTGGGYTF.

This clonotype was seen ten or more times. The chain has TRBV29-1 and TRBJ1-2, with 8 positions matching TRBD1. This CDR3 is 13 amino acids long. Germline lookup yields CDR1 SQVTM and CDR2 ANQGSEA. The ends lost 6 bases at V and 3 bases at J; junction bases unmatched: 6. The CDR3 DNA follows: TGCAGCGTGATATACAGGGGGGACTATGGCTACACCTTC. This gives the protein CSVIYRGDYGYTF.

This clonotype was recorded at least ten times. The chain employs TRBV29-1 and TRBJ1-4; the D is unclear. Trimming removed 3 bases at V and 4 bases at J, with 3 bases between. Germline CDR1 SQVTM, CDR2 ANQGSEA. This CDR3 has 11 residues. The CDR3 DNA reads as TGCAGCGTTGATTTTAATGAAAAACTGTTTTTT. It yields the protein CSVDFNEKLFF. Supplemented by reference TRBV29-1 and TRBJ1-4, the full variable domain reads SAVISQKPSRDICQRGTSLTIQCQVDSQVTMMFWYRQQPGQSLTLIATANQGSEATYESGFVIDKFPISRPNLTFSTLTVSNMSPEDSSIYLCSVDFNEKLFFGSGTQLSVL.

There are many counts of this clonotype. The genes are TRBV4-3 and TRBJ2-2; possibly TRBD2 for D (7 bases). This CDR3 has 18 amino acids. Germline V CDR1 and CDR2: LGHNA, YSLEER. V was shortened by 1 base and J by 2 bases, with 17 bases between the two germline ends. CDR3 in DNA: TGCGCCAGCAGCCAAGCCCCCCCCGGGGGGCCAAACACCGGGGAGCTGTTTTTT. This translates into CASSQAPPGGPNTGELFF.

This clonotype occurred many times. The chain recombines TRBV4-2 with TRBJ2-7; TRBD1 matches 7 bases. The length of the CDR3 is 14 residues. The junction had 7 bases not matched to a gene; V was cut back by 1 base and J by 7 bases. From germline, CDR1 is LGHNA and CDR2 YNFKEQ. CDR3 nucleotide sequence: TGTGCCAGCAGCCAAGTTGAGGGGGCGAAAGAGCAGTACTTC. Its translation is CASSQVEGAKEQYF.

The chain joins TRBV11-1 to TRBJ2-5; D call uncertain. The CDR3 sequence is 17 residues long. Deletions cut 1 base from V and 4 bases from J, with 19 bases between. Germline V gene lookup returns CDR1 SGHAT and CDR2 FQDESV (reference sequence). CDR3 in amino acids: CASSLDVSQWGGETQYF. The CDR3 DNA follows: TGTGCCAGCAGCTTAGACGTTTCCCAGTGGGGTGGAGAGACCCAGTACTTC.

There are a few counts of this clonotype. V gene TRBV4-2 combines with J gene TRBJ1-2, with a tentative D call TRBD1 (6 bases). Per the germline V gene, CDR1 is LGHNA and CDR2 is YNFKEQ. Trimming stripped 1 base from V and 6 bases from J, with 12 bases between. The CDR3 sequence is 14 residues long. For the CDR3, the DNA is TGTGCCAGCAGCCAAGTTGCACAGGGCGATGGCTACACCTTC. Protein: CASSQVAQGDGYTF.

This clonotype appeared many times. The chain is built from TRBV12-3 or TRBV12-4 and TRBJ1-6; 11 bases match TRBD1. Unmatched junction bases numbered 12, after V lost 6 bases and J lost 5 bases. CDR3 length equals 18 residues. This chain's CDR3 is CASSLRTGGKRNNSPLHF. The CDR3 nucleotides are TGTGCCAGCAGCCTCCGGACAGGGGGCAAAAGGAATAATTCACCCCTCCACTTT.

Many counts were recorded for this clonotype. One junction end does not reproduce the germline sequence, and a read error may be involved. The genes are TRBV13 and TRBJ1-2, with D hard to call. CDR3 length equals 13 residues. From germline, CDR1 is PRHDT and CDR2 FYEKMQ (reference sequence). CDR3 protein: CASSIGSNYGYTF. DNA of the CDR3: TGTGCCAGCAGCATAGGGTCTAACTATGGCTACACCTTC.

This clonotype was observed at least ten times. DNA for the CDR3: TGCGCCAGCAGCCAAGATCAGACAGGGGATTTGTTAGATACGCAGTATTTT. Encoded protein: CASSQDQTGDLLDTQYF. This chain connects TRBV4-1 to TRBJ2-3; 8 bases are shared with TRBD1. Germline lookup yields CDR1 MGHRA and CDR2 YSYEKL. CDR3 length: 17 residues. The J segment lost 5 bases and the V segment lost 0 bases, leaving 10 bases of the junction unmatched.

This clonotype was detected only a few times. CDR3 DNA: TGTGCCAGCAGTTACTCGAGACGACCACGCACAGATACGCAGTATTTT. Translating gives CASSYSRRPRTDTQYF. The V call is TRBV6-2 or TRBV6-3, the J call TRBJ2-3; D gene uncertain. Germline CDR1 reads MNHEY; CDR2 reads SVGEGT. The CDR3 runs 16 residues. V lost 0 bases and J 1 base, leaving 11 bases between the germline ends.